Below, 19 T cell receptor beta chains from the same sample are listed, as sequenced in a study of blood T cell repertoires in COVID-19. Measured with immunoSEQ multiplex PCR; TCRdb has only the in-frame clones, and not every one. The table has more than 95,000 clones, 75% to 85% seen once. The source material was peripheral blood. The receptors were sampled from a man in his sixties with acute or convalescent COVID-19.

This chain uses TRBV19 with TRBJ2-5, with TRBD2 matching over 10 bases. Unmatched junction bases numbered 11, after V lost 3 bases and J lost 4 bases. Germline lookup yields CDR1 LNHDA and CDR2 SQIVND (reference sequence). This CDR3 is built from 17 residues. CDR3 sequence reads: CASSIVGASGGRETQYF. The DNA of the CDR3 is TGTGCCAGTAGTATCGTAGGGGCTAGCGGGGGAAGAGAGACCCAGTACTTC.

Concerning this clone: At the DNA level, this CDR3 is encoded by other sequences in the same sample as well. The chain couples TRBV30 to TRBJ1-2; 7 nucleotides match TRBD1. CDR3 length: 12 amino acids. CDR1 and CDR2 from the germline V gene are GTSNPN and SVGIG (reference sequence). The V gene end was trimmed by 0 bases and the J gene end by 5 bases; junction bases not matched to a gene: 0. CDR3 sequence: CAWSVQGYGYTF. In DNA, the CDR3 is TGTGCCTGGAGTGTACAGGGGTATGGCTACACCTTC.

The J gene is TRBJ1-2, the V gene TRBV4-1; maybe TRBD1 (6 bases). V was cut by 0 bases and J by 2 bases, with 10 bases left in between. This CDR3 is 15 amino acids long. The V gene's germline CDR1 is MGHRA and CDR2 YSYEKL. This CDR3 reads CASSQDWGQNYGYTF. The CDR3 coding sequence is TGCGCCAGCAGCCAAGATTGGGGGCAGAACTATGGCTACACCTTC.

The V and J genes are TRBV28 and TRBJ2-1; TRBD2 agrees at 11 bases. This CDR3 region has 15 residues. The V gene end was trimmed by 6 bases and the J gene end by 9 bases; junction bases not matched to a gene: 10. Germline loops: CDR1 MDHEN, CDR2 SYDVKM. The DNA of the CDR3 is TGTGCCAGCAGCCCTCCTAGCGGGAGGAGGGGTGAGCAGTTCTTC. Translation: CASSPPSGRRGEQFF.

This chain connects TRBV6-2 or TRBV6-3 to TRBJ1-1; D may be TRBD1 (5 bases). This CDR3 is built from 14 residues. Trimming pared 2 bases from V and 3 bases from J, leaving 10 bases between. Germline V lookup: CDR1 MNHEY, CDR2 SVGEGT. DNA for the CDR3: TGTGCCAGCAGTTACCCCAGGGATCACACTGAAGCTTTCTTT. Translation: CASSYPRDHTEAFF.

The rearrangement links TRBV9 to TRBJ2-7, with 7 bases matching TRBD2. The CDR3 spans 14 residues. Per germline, CDR1 SGDLS and CDR2 YYNGEE. Losses at the gene ends were 3 bases for V and 2 bases for J; bases not matched to a gene: 5. The CDR3 sequence: CASSGGGGAYEQYF. The CDR3 DNA reads as TGTGCCAGCAGCGGTGGTGGGGGGGCCTACGAGCAGTACTTC. Full variable domain (missing parts from reference TRBV9 and TRBJ2-7): DSGVTQTPKHLITATGQRVTLRCSPRSGDLSVYWYQQSLDQGLQFLIQYYNGEERAKGNILERFSAQQFPDLHSELNLSSLELGDSALYFCASSGGGGAYEQYFGPGTRLTVT.

The chain has TRBV27 and TRBJ2-7; 8 bases align to TRBD1. There are 16 residues in the CDR3. With 4 bases clipped from V and 2 bases from J, the junction kept 10 bases outside the gene matches. Looked up from germline, CDR1 is MNHEY and CDR2 is SMNVEV (reference sequence). CDR3: CASSSPTGQGAYEQYF. The DNA for the CDR3 is TGTGCCAGCAGTTCCCCTACCGGACAGGGAGCCTACGAGCAGTACTTC.

This clone was picked up many times. The rearrangement links TRBV11-3 to TRBJ1-2; possible D gene TRBD1, 5 bases. The V and J ends lost 3 bases and 8 bases respectively, with 13 bases between them. Germline assignment: CDR1 SGHNT and CDR2 YENEEA. The CDR3 sequence is 13 residues long. CDR3 bases: TGTGCCAGCAGCTTTGGGGACTGGGGAGGCTACACCTTC. It codes for CASSFGDWGGYTF.

The chain uses TRBV7-9 and TRBJ1-2; D may be TRBD1 (6 bases). V lost 4 bases, J lost 2 bases, and 14 bases lay in between. This CDR3 contains 15 residues. CDR1 and CDR2 from the germline V gene are SEHNR and FQNEAQ (reference sequence). The CDR3 reads CASSSEGQRNYGYTF. The CDR3 DNA follows: TGTGCCAGCAGCTCAGAAGGACAGAGAAACTATGGCTACACCTTC.

V usage is TRBV6-2 or TRBV6-3 and J usage is TRBJ2-7, with D perhaps matching TRBD2 (6 bases). Germline assignment: CDR1 MNHEY and CDR2 SVGEGT. CDR3 length: 15 amino acids. Trimming took 5 bases from V and 3 from J, leaving 17 bases between them. The CDR3 loop reads CASSEAGSYFYEQYV. Here the CDR3 DNA reads TGTGCCAGCAGTGAGGCGGGATCATATTTCTACGAGCAGTACGTC.

The chain combines TRBV6-5 with TRBJ1-5; TRBD1 aligns across 7 bases. This CDR3 is built from 15 residues. With 6 bases clipped from V and 4 bases from J, the junction kept 9 bases outside the gene matches. Germline CDR1 is MNHEY and CDR2 is SVGAGI. The CDR3 nucleotides read TGTGCCAGCAGCCCAACGAGGGGGCAGAATCAGCCCCAGCATTTT. Its protein is CASSPTRGQNQPQHF.

The chain combines TRBV7-8 with TRBJ2-3; possible D gene TRBD2, 6 bases. The CDR3 has 13 residues. V was trimmed by 4 bases and J by 1 base, leaving 6 bases between them. Germline V gene lookup returns CDR1 SGHVS and CDR2 FQNEAQ. The CDR3 loop reads CASSSGGTDTQYF. CDR3 coding DNA: TGTGCCAGCAGCTCGGGGGGCACAGATACGCAGTATTTT.

This clone was counted only a few times. This chain connects TRBV7-2 to TRBJ1-4; no definite D call. V was clipped by 1 base and J by 14 bases, with 17 bases between them. CDR1 is SGHTA, CDR2 FQGNSA, per germline. The CDR3 length is 14 residues. This chain's CDR3 is CASSLGLSSQLLFF. CDR3 nucleotides: TGTGCCAGCAGCTTAGGACTGTCCTCCCAGCTCCTGTTTTTT.

The chain combines TRBV3-1 (or the pseudogene TRBV3-2) with TRBJ2-5, with D possibly being TRBD2 (5 bases). Germline lookup yields CDR1 LGHDT and CDR2 YNNKEL (reference sequence). V dropped 0 bases and J dropped 1 base, with 15 bases sitting between them. The CDR3 contains 17 residues. The CDR3 region is CASSQDRGRRSQETQYF. CDR3 bases: TGTGCCAGCAGCCAAGATCGAGGCAGGAGGTCCCAAGAGACCCAGTACTTC.

The chain uses TRBV3-1 (or the pseudogene TRBV3-2) and TRBJ2-1; tentatively, D is TRBD2 (5 bases). The V end lost 8 bases, the J end lost 5 bases, and 19 bases lay between the germline ends. Germline V CDR1 and CDR2: LGHDT, YNNKEL (reference sequence). CDR3 length: 15 amino acids. CDR3: CASPMASTDHNEQFF. CDR3 sequence (DNA): TGTGCCAGCCCTATGGCTAGCACTGATCACAATGAGCAGTTCTTC.

The gene calls are TRBV7-9 and TRBJ1-2, with a tentative D call TRBD1 (5 bases). CDR3 length: 13 amino acids. The germline V gene has CDR1 SEHNR and CDR2 FQNEAQ (reference sequence). V was pared by 7 bases and J by 6 bases, with 15 bases between. CDR3 amino acids: CASTPGGVHGYTF. For the CDR3, the DNA is TGTGCCAGCACCCCTGGAGGGGTACATGGCTACACCTTC. The whole variable domain, remainder taken from reference TRBV7-9 and TRBJ1-2, is DTGVSQNPRHKITKRGQNVTFRCDPISEHNRLYWYRQTLGQGPEFLTYFQNEAQLEKSRLLSDRFSAERPKGSFSTLEIQRTEQGDSAMYLCASTPGGVHGYTFGSGTRLTVV.

This chain connects TRBV9 to TRBJ2-5; D is unresolved. The CDR3 consists of 15 residues. Trimming left V 0 bases short and J 5 bases short, with 14 bases between. Per germline, CDR1 SGDLS and CDR2 YYNGEE. In DNA form, the CDR3 reads TGTGCCAGCAGCGTAGCCCCCTCGTACGAGGAGACCCAGTACTTC. This codes for CASSVAPSYEETQYF.

The chain joins TRBV11-3 to TRBJ2-3; 7 bases are shared with TRBD1. The V gene end was trimmed by 3 bases and the J gene end by 5 bases; junction bases not matched to a gene: 11. CDR1 and CDR2 (germline): SGHNT, YENEEA. The CDR3 runs to 16 residues. The CDR3 here is CASSFPPGQLKDTQYF. Written as DNA, the CDR3 is TGTGCCAGCAGCTTCCCGCCGGGACAGTTAAAAGATACGCAGTATTTT.

The chain employs TRBV30 and TRBJ1-3; unclear D gene. The CDR3 runs to 15 residues. The V and J ends lost 3 bases and 0 bases respectively, with 12 bases between them. Germline V gene sequence: CDR1 GTSNPN, CDR2 SVGIG (reference sequence). CDR3 amino acids: CAWRGQGLSGNTIYF. The CDR3 nucleotides are TGTGCCTGGAGGGGTCAAGGACTCTCTGGAAACACCATATATTTT.